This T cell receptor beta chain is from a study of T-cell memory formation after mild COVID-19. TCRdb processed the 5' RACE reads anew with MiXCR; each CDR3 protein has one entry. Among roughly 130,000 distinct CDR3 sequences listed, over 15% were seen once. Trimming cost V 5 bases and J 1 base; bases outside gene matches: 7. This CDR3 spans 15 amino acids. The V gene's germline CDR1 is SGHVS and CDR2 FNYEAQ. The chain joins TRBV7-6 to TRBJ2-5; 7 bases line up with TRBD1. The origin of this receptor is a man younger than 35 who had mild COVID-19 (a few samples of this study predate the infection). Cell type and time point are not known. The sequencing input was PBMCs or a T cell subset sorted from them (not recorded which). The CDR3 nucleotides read TGTGCCAGCAGCCGACAGGGCGGGCTCCAAGAGACCCAGTACTTC. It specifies CASSRQGGLQETQYF.